The text below deals with one T cell receptor beta chain. This sample stems from a study of blood T cell repertoires in COVID-19. From germline, CDR1 is LGHNA and CDR2 YSLEER. This CDR3 contains 15 residues. Between the trimmed V and J ends, which lost 1 base and 8 bases, there was a span of 17 bases. Measured with immunoSEQ multiplex PCR; TCRdb has only the in-frame clones, and not every one. The data contain 150,000 to 200,000 clones, over 85% of them singletons. The rearrangement links TRBV4-3 to TRBJ1-1; a possible D gene is TRBD1 (6 bases). The clonotype originates from a woman aged 55-70 years with COVID-19, enrolled during active disease. Source material: peripheral blood. The CDR3: CASSQGWRGGWEAFF. The CDR3 DNA follows: TGCGCCAGCAGCCAAGGTTGGCGGGGGGGCTGGGAAGCTTTCTTT.